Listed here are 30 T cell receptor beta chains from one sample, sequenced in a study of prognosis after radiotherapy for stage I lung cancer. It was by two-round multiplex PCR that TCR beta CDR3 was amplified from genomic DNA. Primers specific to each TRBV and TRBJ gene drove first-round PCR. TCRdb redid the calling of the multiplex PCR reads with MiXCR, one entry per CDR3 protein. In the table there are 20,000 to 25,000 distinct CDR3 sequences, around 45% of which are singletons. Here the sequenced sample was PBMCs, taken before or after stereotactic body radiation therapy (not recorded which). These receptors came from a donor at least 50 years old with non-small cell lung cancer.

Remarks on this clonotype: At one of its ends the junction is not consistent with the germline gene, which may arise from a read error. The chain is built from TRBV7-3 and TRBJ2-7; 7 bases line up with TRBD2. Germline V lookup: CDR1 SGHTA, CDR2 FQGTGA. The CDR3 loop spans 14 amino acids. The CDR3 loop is CASSGGVASYEHYF. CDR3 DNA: TGTGCCAGCAGCGGGGGGGTAGCGTCCTACGAGCATTACTTC.

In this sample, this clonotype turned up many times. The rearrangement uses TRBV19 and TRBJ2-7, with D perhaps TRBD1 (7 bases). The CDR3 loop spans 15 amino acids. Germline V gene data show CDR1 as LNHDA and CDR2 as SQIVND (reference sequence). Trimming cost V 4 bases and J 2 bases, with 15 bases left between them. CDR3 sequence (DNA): TGTGCCAGTAGTAAGGAGGGGGCCAGTCCCTACGAGCAGTACTTC. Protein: CASSKEGASPYEQYF.

In nucleotides, the CDR3 is TGCGCCAGCAGCTTTCCCGCGGGGGCAACCGGGGAGCTGTTTTTT. This codes for CASSFPAGATGELFF. V is TRBV5-1 and J is TRBJ2-2, with D possibly matching TRBD2 (7 bases). Looked up from germline, CDR1 is SGHRS and CDR2 is YFSETQ. CDR3 size: 15 residues. Trimming pared 2 bases from V and 5 bases from J, leaving 13 bases between.

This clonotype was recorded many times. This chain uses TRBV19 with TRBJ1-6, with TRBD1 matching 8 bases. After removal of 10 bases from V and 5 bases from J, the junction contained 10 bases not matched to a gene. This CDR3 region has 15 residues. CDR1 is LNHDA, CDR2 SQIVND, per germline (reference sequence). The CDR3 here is CATPTTGVNNSPLHF. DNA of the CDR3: TGTGCCACTCCTACGACAGGGGTGAATAATTCACCCCTCCACTTT.

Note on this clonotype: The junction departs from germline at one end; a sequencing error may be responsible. The DNA of the CDR3 is TGTGCCAGCAGCTTGATAGTTGGGGGCAACTATGTCTACACCTTC. Amino acids: CASSLIVGGNYVYTF. This chain uses TRBV5-5 with TRBJ1-2; D may be TRBD1 (6 bases). The CDR3 has 15 residues. The germline gives CDR1 SGHKS, CDR2 YYEKEE (reference sequence).

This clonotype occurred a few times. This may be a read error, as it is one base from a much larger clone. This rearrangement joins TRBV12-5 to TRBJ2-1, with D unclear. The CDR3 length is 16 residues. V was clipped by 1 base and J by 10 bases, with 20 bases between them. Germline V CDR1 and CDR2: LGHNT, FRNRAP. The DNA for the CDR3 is TGTGCTAGTGGTTTGGGTTCCAGTTCCAAGGGCCGGGAGCAGTTCTTC. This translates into CASGLGSSSKGREQFF.

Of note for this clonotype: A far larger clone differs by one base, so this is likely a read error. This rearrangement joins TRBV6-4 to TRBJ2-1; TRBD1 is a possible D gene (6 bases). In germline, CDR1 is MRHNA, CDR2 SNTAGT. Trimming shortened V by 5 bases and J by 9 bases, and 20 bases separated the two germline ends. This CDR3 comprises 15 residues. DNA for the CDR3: TGTGCCAGCAGTTACGGGTCTAGTGGGGGCAGTGAGCAGTTCTTC. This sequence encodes CASSYGSSGGSEQFF.

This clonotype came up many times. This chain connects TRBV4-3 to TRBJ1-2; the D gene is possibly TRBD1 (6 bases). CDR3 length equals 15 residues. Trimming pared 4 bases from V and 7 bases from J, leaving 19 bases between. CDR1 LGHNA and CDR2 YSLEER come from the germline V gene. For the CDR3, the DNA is TGCGCCAGCAGCCTACTGGCACAGGGTACGGGTGGCTACACCTTC. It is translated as CASSLLAQGTGGYTF.

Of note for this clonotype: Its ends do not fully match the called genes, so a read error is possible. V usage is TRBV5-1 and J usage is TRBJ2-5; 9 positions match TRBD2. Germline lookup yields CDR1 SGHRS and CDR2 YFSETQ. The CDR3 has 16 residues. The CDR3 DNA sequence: TGCTCCAGCGGCTCTAACGGACAAGCGGGGGGTGAGACCCAGTACTTC. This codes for CSSGSNGQAGGETQYF.

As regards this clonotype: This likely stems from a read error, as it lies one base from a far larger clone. The CDR3 loop is CASSGLAGRDDEQFF. CDR3 sequence (DNA): TGTGCCAGCAGTGGACTAGCGGGGCGAGACGATGAGCAGTTCTTC. V and J are TRBV6-9 and TRBJ2-1; 12 positions agree with TRBD2. Germline CDR1 is MNHGY and CDR2 is SVAAGI. The ends lost 5 bases at V and 8 bases at J; junction bases unmatched: 7. This CDR3 contains 15 residues.

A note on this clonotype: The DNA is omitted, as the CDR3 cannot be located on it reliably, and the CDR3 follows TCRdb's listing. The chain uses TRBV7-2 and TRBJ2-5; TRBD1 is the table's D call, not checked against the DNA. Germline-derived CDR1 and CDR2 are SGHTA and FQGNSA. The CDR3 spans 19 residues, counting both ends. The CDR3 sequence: CASSFYICSARRGLETQYF.

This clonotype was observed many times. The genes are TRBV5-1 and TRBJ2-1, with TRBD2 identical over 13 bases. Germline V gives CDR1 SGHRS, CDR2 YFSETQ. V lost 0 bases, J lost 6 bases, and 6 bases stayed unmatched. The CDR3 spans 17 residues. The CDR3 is CASSLGGLAGTPNEQFF. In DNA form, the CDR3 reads TGCGCCAGCAGCTTGGGGGGACTAGCGGGAACCCCCAATGAGCAGTTCTTC.

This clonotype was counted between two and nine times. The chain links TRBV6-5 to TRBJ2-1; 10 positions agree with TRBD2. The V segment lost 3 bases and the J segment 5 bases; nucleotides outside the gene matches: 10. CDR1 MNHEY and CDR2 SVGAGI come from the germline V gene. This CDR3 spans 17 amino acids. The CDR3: CASSYWASGSNNNEQFF. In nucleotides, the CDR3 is TGTGCCAGCAGTTATTGGGCTAGCGGGAGTAATAACAATGAGCAGTTCTTC.

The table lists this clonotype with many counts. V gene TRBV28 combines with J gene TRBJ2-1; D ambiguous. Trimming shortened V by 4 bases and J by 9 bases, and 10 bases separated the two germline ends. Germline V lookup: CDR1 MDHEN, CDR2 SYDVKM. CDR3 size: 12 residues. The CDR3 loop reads CASSYGRTEQFF. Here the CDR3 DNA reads TGTGCCAGCAGTTATGGGCGTACTGAGCAGTTCTTC.

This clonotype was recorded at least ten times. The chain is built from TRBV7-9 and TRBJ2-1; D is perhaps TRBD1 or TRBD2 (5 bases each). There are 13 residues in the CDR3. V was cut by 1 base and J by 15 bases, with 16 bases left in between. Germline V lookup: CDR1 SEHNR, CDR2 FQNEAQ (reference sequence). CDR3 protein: CASSLEWDQRGFF. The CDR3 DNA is TGTGCCAGCAGCTTAGAGTGGGACCAGCGTGGGTTCTTC.

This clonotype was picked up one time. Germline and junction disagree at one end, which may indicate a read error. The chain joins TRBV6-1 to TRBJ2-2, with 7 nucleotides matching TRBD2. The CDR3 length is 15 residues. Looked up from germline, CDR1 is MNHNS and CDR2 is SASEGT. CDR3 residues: CASSFRTSCTVELFF. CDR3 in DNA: TGTGCCAGCAGCTTTAGGACTAGTTGTACCGTGGAGCTGTTTTTT.

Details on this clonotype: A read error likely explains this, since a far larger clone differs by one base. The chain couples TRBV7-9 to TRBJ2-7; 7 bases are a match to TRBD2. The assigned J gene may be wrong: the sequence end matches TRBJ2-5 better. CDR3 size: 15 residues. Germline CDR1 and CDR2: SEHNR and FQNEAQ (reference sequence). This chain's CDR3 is CARSLIGGKQETQYF. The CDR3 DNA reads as TGTGCCAGAAGCTTAATCGGGGGGAAACAAGAGACCCAGTACTTC.

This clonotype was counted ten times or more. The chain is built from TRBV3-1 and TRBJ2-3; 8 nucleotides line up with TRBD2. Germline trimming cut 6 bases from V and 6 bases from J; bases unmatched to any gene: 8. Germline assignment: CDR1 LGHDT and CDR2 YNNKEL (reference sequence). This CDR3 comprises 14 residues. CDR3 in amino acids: CASSQRGGWDTQYF. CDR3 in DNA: TGTGCCAGCAGTCAACGGGGGGGCTGGGATACGCAGTATTTT.

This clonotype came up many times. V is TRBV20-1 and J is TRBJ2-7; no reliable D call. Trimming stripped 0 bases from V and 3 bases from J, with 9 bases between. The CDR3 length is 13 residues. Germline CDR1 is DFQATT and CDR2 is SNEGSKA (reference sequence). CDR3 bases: TGCAGTGCTAGAGATAACAGAGTCTACGAGCAGTACTTC. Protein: CSARDNRVYEQYF.

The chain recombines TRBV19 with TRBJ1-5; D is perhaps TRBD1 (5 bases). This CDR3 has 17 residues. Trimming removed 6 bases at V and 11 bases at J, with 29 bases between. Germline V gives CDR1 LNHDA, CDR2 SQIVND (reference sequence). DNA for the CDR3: TGTGCCAGTAGCCGGGCCCTTGTGGGGCCAAGCAATCATTCCCAGCATTTT. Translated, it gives CASSRALVGPSNHSQHF. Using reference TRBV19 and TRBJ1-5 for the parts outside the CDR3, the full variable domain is DGGITQSPKYLFRKEGQNVTLSCEQNLNHDAMYWYRQDPGQGLRLIYYSQIVNDFQKGDIAEGYSVSREKKESFPLTVTSAQKNPTAFYLCASSRALVGPSNHSQHFGDGTRLSIL.

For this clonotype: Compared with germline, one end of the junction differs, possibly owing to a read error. CDR3 in amino acids: CASSLGRPTGRYEHYF. As DNA, the CDR3 is TGTGCCAGCAGCCTTGGACGCCCAACAGGGCGCTACGAGCATTACTTC. The chain has TRBV6-1 and TRBJ2-7, with D perhaps TRBD1 (6 bases). This CDR3 has 16 amino acids. CDR1 is MNHNS, CDR2 SASEGT, per germline.

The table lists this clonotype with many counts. The chain's CDR3 is CASSFSGTLSYEQYF. DNA for the CDR3: TGTGCCAGCAGCTTTTCCGGGACGCTCTCCTACGAGCAGTACTTC. V usage is TRBV7-8 and J usage is TRBJ2-7, with D possibly being TRBD1 or TRBD2 (5 bases each). CDR3 length: 15 amino acids. The germline V gene encodes CDR1 SGHVS and CDR2 FQNEAQ. Trimming cost V 3 bases and J 0 bases, with 12 bases left between them.

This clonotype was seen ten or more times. The CDR3 bases are TGTGCCAGCAGCCCTCAAGGCTACTCTAGCGGGGGGGTCTCCTACGAGCAGTACTTC. Its protein product is CASSPQGYSSGGVSYEQYF. This chain links TRBV7-3 with TRBJ2-7; 12 nucleotides match TRBD2. The CDR3 consists of 19 residues. With 5 bases clipped from V and 0 bases from J, the junction kept 14 bases outside the gene matches. CDR1 and CDR2 from the germline V gene are SGHTA and FQGTGA.

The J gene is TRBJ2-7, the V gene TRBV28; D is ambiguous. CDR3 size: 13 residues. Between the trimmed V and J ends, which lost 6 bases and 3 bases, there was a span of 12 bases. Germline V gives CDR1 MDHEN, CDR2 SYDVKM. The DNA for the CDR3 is TGTGCCAGCAGCCTCTTGGCAAACTACGAGCAGTACTTC. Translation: CASSLLANYEQYF. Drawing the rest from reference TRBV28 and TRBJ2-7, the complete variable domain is DVKVTQSSRYLVKRTGEKVFLECVQDMDHENMFWYRQDPGLGLRLIYFSYDVKMKEKGDIPEGYSVSREKKERFSLILESASTNQTSMYLCASSLLANYEQYFGPGTRLTVT.

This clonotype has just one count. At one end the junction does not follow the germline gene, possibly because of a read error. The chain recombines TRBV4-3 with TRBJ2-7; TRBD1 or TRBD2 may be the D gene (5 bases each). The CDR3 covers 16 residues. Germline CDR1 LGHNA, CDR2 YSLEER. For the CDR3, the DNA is TGCGCCAGAAGCCAAGATGTACTAGTGGACATCTACGAGCAGTACTTC. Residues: CARSQDVLVDIYEQYF.

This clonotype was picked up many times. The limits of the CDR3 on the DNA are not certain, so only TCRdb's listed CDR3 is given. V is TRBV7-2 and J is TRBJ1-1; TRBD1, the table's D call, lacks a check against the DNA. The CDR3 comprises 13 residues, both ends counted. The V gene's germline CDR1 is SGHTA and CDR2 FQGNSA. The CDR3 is CASSLFGQGIMIF.

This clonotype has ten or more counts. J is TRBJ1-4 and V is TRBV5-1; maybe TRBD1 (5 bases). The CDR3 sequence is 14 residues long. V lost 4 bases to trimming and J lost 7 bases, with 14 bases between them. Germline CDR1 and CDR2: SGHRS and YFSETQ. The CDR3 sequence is CASSPTDGSEKLFF. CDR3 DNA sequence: TGCGCCAGCAGCCCGACAGATGGAAGTGAAAAACTGTTTTTT.

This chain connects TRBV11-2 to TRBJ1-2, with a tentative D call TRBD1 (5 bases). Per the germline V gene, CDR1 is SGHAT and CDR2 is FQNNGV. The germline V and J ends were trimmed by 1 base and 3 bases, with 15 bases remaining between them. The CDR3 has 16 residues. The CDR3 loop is CASSLVPGRVDYGYTF. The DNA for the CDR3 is TGTGCCAGCAGCTTAGTCCCGGGACGGGTTGACTATGGCTACACCTTC. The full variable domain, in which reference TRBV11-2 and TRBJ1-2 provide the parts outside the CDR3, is EAGVAQSPRYKIIEKRQSVAFWCNPISGHATLYWYQQILGQGPKLLIQFQNNGVVDDSQLPKDRFSAERLKGVDSTLKIQPAKLEDSAVYLCASSLVPGRVDYGYTFGSGTRLTVV.

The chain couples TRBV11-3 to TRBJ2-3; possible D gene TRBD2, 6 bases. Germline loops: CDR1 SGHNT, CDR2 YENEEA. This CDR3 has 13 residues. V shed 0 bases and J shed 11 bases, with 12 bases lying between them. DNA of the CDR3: TGTGCCAGCAGCTTAGATCAGAGGGAGGAGCAGTATTTT. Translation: CASSLDQREEQYF.

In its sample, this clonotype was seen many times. DNA of the CDR3: TGTGCCAGCAGTGAGGGCAGGGGGGTCACAGATACGCAGTATTTT. As protein: CASSEGRGVTDTQYF. The chain employs TRBV6-4 and TRBJ2-3; D may be TRBD1 (7 bases). Germline V lookup: CDR1 MRHNA, CDR2 SNTAGT. The CDR3 has 15 amino acids. V dropped 3 bases and J dropped 2 bases, with 12 bases sitting between them.